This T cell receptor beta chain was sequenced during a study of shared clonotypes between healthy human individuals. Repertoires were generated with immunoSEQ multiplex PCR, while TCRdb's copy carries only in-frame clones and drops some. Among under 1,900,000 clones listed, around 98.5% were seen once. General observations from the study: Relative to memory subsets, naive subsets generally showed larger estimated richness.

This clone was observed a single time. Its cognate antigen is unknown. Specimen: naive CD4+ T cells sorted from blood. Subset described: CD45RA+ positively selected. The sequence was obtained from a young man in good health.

CDR3 sequence: CAWSMHGGYTF. The CDR3 DNA follows: TGTGCCTGGAGTATGCACGGCGGCTACACCTTC. The chain carries TRBV30 and TRBJ1-2, with D unresolved. CDR1 and CDR2 from the germline V gene are GTSNPN and SVGIG (reference sequence). Between the trimmed V and J ends, which lost 2 bases and 8 bases, there was a span of 9 bases. CDR3 size: 11 residues.